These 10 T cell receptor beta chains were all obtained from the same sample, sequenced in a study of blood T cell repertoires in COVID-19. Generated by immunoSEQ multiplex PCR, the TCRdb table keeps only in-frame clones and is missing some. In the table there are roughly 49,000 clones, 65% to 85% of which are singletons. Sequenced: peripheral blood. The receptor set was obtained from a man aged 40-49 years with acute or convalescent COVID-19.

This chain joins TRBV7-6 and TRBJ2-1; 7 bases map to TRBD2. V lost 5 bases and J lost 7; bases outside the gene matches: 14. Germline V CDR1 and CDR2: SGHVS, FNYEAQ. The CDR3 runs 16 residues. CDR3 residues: CASSPSGREVLNEQFF. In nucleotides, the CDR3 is TGTGCCAGCAGCCCTTCTGGTCGGGAGGTTCTGAATGAGCAGTTCTTC.

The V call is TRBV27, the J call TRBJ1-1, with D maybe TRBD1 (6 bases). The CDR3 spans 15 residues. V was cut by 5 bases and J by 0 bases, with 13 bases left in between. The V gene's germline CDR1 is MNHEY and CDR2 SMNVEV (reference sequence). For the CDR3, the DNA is TGTGCCAGCAGTCAGATAGGACAGTTGAACACTGAAGCTTTCTTT. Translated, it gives CASSQIGQLNTEAFF.

The CDR3 reads CASSLEQGAGFEQYV. For the CDR3, the DNA is TGTGCCAGCAGCTTAGAACAGGGGGCTGGCTTCGAGCAGTACGTC. The chain carries TRBV7-2 and TRBJ2-7; 9 positions match TRBD1. The CDR3 runs to 15 residues. Trimming removed 1 base from V and 6 bases from J; junction bases left unmatched: 7. The V gene's germline CDR1 is SGHTA and CDR2 FQGNSA.

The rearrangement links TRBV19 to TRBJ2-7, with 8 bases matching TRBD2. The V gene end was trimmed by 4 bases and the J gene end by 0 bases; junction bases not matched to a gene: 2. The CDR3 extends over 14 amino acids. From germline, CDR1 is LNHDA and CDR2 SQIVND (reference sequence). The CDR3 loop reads CASSKLAASYEQYF. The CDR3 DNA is TGTGCCAGTAGTAAACTAGCGGCCTCCTACGAGCAGTACTTC.

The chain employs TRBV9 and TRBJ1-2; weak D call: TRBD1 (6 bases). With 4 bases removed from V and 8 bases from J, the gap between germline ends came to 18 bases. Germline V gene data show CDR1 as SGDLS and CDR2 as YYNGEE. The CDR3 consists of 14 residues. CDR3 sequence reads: CASSPRTDVRGYTF. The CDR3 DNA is TGTGCCAGCAGCCCCCGGACAGACGTGAGAGGCTACACCTTC.

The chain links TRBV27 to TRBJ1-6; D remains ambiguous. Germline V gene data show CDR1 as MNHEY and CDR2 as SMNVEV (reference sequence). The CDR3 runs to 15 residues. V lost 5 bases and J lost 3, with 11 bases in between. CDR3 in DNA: TGTGCCAGCAGTCGGACTCTTAGCTATAATTCACCCCTCCACTTT. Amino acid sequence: CASSRTLSYNSPLHF.

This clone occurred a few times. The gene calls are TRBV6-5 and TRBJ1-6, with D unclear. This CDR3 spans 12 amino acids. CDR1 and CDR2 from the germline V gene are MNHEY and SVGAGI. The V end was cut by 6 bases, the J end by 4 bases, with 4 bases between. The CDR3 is CASREYNSPLHF. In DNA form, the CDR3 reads TGTGCCAGCAGGGAGTATAATTCACCCCTCCACTTT.

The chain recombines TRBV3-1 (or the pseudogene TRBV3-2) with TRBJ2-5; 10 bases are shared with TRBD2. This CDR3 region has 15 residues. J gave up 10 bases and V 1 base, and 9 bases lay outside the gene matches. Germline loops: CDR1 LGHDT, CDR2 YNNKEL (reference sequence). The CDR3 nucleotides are TGTGCCAGCAGCCAAGTTTCCAGCGGGGGGGTGGGCCAGTACTTC. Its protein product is CASSQVSSGGVGQYF.

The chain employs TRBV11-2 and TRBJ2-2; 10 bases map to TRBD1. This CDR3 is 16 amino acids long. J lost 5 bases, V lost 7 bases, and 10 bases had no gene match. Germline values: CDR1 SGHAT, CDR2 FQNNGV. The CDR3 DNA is TGTGCCAGCATCCTCCTGGGGACAGGGGTGACCGGGGAGCTGTTTTTT. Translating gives CASILLGTGVTGELFF.

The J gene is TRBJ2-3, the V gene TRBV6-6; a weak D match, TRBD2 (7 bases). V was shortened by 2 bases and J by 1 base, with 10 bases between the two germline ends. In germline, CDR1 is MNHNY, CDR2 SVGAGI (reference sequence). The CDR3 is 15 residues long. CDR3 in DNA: TGTGCCAGCAGTTACCTCGGGGGGCGCACAGATACGCAGTATTTT. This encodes CASSYLGGRTDTQYF.